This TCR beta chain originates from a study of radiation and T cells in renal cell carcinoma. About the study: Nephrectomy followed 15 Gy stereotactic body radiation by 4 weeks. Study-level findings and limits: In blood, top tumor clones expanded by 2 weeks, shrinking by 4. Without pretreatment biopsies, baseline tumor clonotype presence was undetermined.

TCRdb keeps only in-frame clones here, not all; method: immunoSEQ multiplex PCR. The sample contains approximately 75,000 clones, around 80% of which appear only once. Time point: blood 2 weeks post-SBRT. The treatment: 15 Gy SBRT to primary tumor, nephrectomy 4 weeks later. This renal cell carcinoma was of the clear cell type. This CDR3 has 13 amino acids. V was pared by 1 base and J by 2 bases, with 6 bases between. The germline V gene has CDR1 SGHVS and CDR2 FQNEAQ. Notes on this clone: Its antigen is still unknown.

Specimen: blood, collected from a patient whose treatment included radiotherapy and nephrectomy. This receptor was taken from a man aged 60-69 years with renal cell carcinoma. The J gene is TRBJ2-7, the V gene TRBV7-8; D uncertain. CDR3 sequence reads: CASSLGRTYEQYF. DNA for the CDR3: TGTGCCAGCAGCTTAGGGCGGACCTACGAGCAGTACTTC. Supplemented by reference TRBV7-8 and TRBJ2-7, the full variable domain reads GAGVSQSPRYKVAKRGQDVALRCDPISGHVSLFWYQQALGQGPEFLTYFQNEAQLDKSGLPSDRFFAERPEGSVSTLKIQRTQQEDSAVYLCASSLGRTYEQYFGPGTRLTVT.